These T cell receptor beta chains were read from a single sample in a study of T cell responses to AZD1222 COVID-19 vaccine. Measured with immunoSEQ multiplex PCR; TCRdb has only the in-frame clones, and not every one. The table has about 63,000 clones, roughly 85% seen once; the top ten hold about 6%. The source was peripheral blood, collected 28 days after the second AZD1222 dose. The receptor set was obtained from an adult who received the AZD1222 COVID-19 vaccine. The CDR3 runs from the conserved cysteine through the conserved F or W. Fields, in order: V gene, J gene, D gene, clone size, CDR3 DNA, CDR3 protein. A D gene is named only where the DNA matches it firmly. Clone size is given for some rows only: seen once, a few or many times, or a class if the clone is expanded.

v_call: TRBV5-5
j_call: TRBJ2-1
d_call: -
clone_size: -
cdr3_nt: TGTGCCAGCAGCTTGCACGGGGGGCCCTACAATGAGCAGTTCTTC
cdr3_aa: CASSLHGGPYNEQFF

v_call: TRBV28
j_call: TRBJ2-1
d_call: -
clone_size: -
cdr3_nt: TGTGCCAGCAGTCCCGGGGGCAGGGGGAATGAGCAGTTCTTC
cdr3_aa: CASSPGGRGNEQFF

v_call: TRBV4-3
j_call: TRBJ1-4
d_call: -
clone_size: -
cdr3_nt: TGCGCCAGCAGCCAAGGGCTGACTTATAATGAAAAACTGTTTTTT
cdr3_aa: CASSQGLTYNEKLFF

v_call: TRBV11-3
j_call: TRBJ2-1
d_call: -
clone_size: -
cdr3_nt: TGTGCCAGCAGCTTAGGGGCGAACAATGAGCAGTTCTTC
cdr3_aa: CASSLGANNEQFF

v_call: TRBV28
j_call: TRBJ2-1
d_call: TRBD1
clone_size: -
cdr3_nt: TGTGCCAGCAGTTTGGTAGGGGGCGCCTACAATGAGCAGTTCTTC
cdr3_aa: CASSLVGGAYNEQFF

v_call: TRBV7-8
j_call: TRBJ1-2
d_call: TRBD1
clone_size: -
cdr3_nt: TGTGCCAGCAGCTTAGGTGTTGCGGGACAGGGCTACACCTTC
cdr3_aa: CASSLGVAGQGYTF

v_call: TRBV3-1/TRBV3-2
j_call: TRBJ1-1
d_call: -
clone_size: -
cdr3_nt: TGTGCCAGCAGCCAAGCCACGGGACGGGACGAAATGAACACTGAAGCTTTCTTT
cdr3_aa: CASSQATGRDEMNTEAFF

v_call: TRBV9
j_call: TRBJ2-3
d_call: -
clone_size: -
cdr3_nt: TGTGCCAGCAGCGTAGGGCAGTTCACAGATACGCAGTATTTT
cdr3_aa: CASSVGQFTDTQYF

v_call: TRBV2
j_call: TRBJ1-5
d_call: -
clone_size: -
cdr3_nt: TGTGCTAGCAGCGGACAGAGCAATCAGCCCCAGCATTTT
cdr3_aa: CASSGQSNQPQHF

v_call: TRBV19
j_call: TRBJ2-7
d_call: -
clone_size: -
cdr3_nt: TGTGCCAGTAGTCATAGCTCCTACGAGCAGTACTTC
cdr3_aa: CASSHSSYEQYF

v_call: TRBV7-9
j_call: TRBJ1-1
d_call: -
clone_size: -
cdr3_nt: TGTGCCAGCAGCACCTATTATGCATTTGAAGCTTTCTTT
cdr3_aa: CASSTYYAFEAFF

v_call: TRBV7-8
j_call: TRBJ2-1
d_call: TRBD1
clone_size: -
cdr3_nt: TGTGCCAGCAGCTTCCAAAGGGAGAGGGACAGGGTTATCTATGAGCAGTTCTTC
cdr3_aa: CASSFQRERDRVIYEQFF

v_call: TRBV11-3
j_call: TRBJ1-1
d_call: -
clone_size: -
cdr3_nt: TGTGCCAGCAGCTCATCGATGGGCACTGAAGCTTTCTTT
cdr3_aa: CASSSSMGTEAFF

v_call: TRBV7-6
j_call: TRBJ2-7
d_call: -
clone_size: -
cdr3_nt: TGTGCCAGCAGCAGGGATGATGGGCTCTCCTACGAGCAGTACTTC
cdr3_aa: CASSRDDGLSYEQYF

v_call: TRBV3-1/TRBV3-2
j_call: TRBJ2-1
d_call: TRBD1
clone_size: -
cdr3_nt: TGTGCCAGCAGCCAAGGGACAGGGCCTTATAATGAGCAGTTCTTC
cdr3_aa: CASSQGTGPYNEQFF

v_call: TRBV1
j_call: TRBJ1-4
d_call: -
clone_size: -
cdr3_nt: TGCACCAGCAGCCAAGATCTCCCTAACCAGGGGGCCGGGGTTACGGGTAATGAAAAACTGTTTTTT
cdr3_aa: CTSSQDLPNQGAGVTGNEKLFF

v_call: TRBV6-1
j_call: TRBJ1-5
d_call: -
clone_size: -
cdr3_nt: TGTGCCAGCAGTGATGGCCCTACGTCGGAGAGCAGTCAGCCCCAGCATTTT
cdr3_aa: CASSDGPTSESSQPQHF

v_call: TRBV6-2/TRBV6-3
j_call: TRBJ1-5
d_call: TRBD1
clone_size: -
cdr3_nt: TGTGCCAGCAGCGCAGGGGGCCGTCAGCCCCAGCATTTT
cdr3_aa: CASSAGGRQPQHF

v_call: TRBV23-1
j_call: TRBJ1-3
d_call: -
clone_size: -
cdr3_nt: TGCGCCAGCAGTCAATTCCGAACAAACGGAAACACCATATATTTT
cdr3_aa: CASSQFRTNGNTIYF

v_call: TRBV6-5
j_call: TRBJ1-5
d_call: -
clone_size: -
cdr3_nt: TGTGCCAGCACCCACGGGGGTTATAGCAATCAGCCCCAGCATTTT
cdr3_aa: CASTHGGYSNQPQHF

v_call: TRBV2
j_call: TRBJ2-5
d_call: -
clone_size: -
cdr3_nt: TGTGCCAGCAGTGAATGGCAAGAGACCCAGTACTTC
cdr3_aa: CASSEWQETQYF

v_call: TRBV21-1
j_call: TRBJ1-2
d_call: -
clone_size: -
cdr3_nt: TGTGCCAGCAGAAGAGGGACAGGGTCAATCAGGGTGCGGTATGGCTACACCTTC
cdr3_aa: CASRRGTGSIRVRYGYTF

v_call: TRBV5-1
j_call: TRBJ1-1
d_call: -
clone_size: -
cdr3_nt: TGCGCCAGCAGCTTGTATCCGGGGAACACTGAAGCTTTCTTT
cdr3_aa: CASSLYPGNTEAFF

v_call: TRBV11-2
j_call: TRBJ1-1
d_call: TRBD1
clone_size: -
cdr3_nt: TGTGCCAGCAGCTCATCGGACAGGGCCGGGTCTGAAGCTTTCTTT
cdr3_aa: CASSSSDRAGSEAFF

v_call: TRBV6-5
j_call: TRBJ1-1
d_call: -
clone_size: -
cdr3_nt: TGTGCCAGCAGCTACTACTTCCGGAGAGACAACACTGAAGCTTTCTTT
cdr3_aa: CASSYYFRRDNTEAFF

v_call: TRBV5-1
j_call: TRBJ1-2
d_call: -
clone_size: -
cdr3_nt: TGCGCCAGCAGCTTGGCCAATATCATGGTTGACTATGGCTACACCTTC
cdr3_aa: CASSLANIMVDYGYTF

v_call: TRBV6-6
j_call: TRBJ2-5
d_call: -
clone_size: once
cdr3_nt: TGTGCCAGCAGCGGTCGCGAGACCCAGTACTTC
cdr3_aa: CASSGRETQYF

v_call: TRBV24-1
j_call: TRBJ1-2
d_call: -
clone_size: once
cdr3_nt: TGTGCCACCAGTGCAGGGACCTCCTATGGCTACACCTTC
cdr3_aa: CATSAGTSYGYTF

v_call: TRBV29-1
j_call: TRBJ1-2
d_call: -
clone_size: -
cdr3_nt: TGCAGCGTTGAAGAGGGACCTTACGGGGGCTACACCTTC
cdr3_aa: CSVEEGPYGGYTF

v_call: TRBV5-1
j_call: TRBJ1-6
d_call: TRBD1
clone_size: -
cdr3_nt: TGCGCCAGCAGCTGGGACAGGGAAGATTCACCCCTCCACTTT
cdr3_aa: CASSWDREDSPLHF

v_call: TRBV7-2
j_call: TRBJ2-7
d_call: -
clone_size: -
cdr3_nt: TGTGCCAGCAGCTTAGGAGGGGATGTTTACGAGCAGTACTTC
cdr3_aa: CASSLGGDVYEQYF

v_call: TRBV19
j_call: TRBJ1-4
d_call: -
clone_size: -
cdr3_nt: TGTGCCAGTCGCGGTCAGGGGAATGAAAAACTGTTTTTT
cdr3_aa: CASRGQGNEKLFF

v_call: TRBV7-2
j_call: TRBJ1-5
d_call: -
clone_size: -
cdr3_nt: TGTGCCAGCAGCTTAACCGGGGGGGGACAGCCCCAGCATTTT
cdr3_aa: CASSLTGGGQPQHF

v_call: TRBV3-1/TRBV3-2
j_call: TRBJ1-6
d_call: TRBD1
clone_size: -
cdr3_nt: TGTGCCAGCAGCCAGGGGCAGGGGGATTCACCCCTCCACTTT
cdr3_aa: CASSQGQGDSPLHF

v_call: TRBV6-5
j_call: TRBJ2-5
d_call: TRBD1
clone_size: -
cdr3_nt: TGTGCCAGCAGCTACGCGGACAGGGACCAAGAGACCCAGTACTTC
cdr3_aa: CASSYADRDQETQYF

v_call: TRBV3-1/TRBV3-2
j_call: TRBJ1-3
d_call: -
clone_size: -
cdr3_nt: TGTGCCAGCAGCCAAGTGTCCGGGGGAAGAGGAAACACCATATATTTT
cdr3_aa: CASSQVSGGRGNTIYF

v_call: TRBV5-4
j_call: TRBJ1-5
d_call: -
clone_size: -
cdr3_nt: TGTGCCAGCAGCTCGGACACCAATCAGCCCCAGCATTTT
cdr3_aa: CASSSDTNQPQHF

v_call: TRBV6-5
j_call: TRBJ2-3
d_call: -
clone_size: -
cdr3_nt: TGTGCCAGCAGTCCCCGGACCCTCTCGGATACGCAGTATTTT
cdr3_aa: CASSPRTLSDTQYF

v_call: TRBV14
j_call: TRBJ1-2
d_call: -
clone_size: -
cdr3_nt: TGTGCCAGCAGCCAAGGGCTTCAGTATGGCTACACCTTC
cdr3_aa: CASSQGLQYGYTF

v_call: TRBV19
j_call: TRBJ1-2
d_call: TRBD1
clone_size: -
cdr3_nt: TGTGCCAGTACCGGACAGGGAGTTATTTATGGCTACACCTTC
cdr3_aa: CASTGQGVIYGYTF

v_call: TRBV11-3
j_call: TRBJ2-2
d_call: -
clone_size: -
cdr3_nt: TGTGCCAGCAGCTCACAGGGTCATTTAACCGGGGAGCTGTTTTTT
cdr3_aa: CASSSQGHLTGELFF

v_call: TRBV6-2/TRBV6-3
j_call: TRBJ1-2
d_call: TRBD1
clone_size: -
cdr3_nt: TGTGCCAGCAGTACGTTCGGGACAGGTACCCCTGACTATGGCTACACCTTC
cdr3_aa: CASSTFGTGTPDYGYTF

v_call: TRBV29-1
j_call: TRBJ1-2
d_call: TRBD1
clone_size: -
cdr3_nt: TGCAGCGTTGCAGGGACAGGGGGCGATGGCTACACCTTC
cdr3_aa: CSVAGTGGDGYTF

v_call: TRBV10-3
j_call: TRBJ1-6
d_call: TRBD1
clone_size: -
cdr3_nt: TGTGCCACCAGGACAGGGAATTCACCCCTCCACTTT
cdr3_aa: CATRTGNSPLHF

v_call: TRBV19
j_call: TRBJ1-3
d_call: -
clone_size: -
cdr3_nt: TGTGCCACCATCCCCGTGGGCACATGGTTCTCTGGAAACACCATATATTTT
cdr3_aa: CATIPVGTWFSGNTIYF

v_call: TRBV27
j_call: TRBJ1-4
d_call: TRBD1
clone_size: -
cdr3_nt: TGTGCCAGCACGACAGGGAGGATGCGTGAAAAACTGTTTTTT
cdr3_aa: CASTTGRMREKLFF

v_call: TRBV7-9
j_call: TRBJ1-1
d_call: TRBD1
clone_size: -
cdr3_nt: TGTGCCAGCCGGGGACAGGGACGAACTGAAGCTTTCTTT
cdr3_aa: CASRGQGRTEAFF

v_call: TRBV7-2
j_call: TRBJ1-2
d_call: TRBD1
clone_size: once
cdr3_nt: TGTGCCAGCAGCTTGGCCCTTCCTGGGACAGGGTATGGCTACACCTTC
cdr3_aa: CASSLALPGTGYGYTF

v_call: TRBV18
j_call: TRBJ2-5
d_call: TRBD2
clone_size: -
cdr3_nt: TGTGCCAGCTCACCACCAGGGAGCGGGGGGGCACGTGAGACCCAGTACTTC
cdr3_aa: CASSPPGSGGARETQYF

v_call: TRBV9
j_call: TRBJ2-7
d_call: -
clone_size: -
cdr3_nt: TGTGCCAGCAGCGTAGCCCCCTCCTACGAGCAGTACTTC
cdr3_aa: CASSVAPSYEQYF

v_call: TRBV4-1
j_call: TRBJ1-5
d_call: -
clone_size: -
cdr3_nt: TGCGCCAGCAGCCTCGACACCCTACGAAATCAGCCCCAGCATTTT
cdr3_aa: CASSLDTLRNQPQHF

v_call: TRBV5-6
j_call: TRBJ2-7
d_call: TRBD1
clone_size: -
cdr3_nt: TGTGCCAGCAGCTTGGGGTTACAGGGGTCCTACGAGCAGTACTTC
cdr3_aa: CASSLGLQGSYEQYF